This T cell receptor (beta chain) was captured in a study of identical twins (dated by TCRdb to the mid-2010s). General notes on the study: TCR alpha and beta repertoires from monozygotic twins, unrelated adults of various ages and cord blood were deep-sequenced to test whether fetal clonotypes persist. To rule out contamination, the twin experiments were replicated at different times with different library preparation protocols.

On this clonotype itself: Which antigen it targets is not known. Base qualities were left out, and no much larger clone turns up one base away.

All donors were healthy Caucasians. From cysteine to phenylalanine, the CDR3 is 13 amino acids long. The DNA shown is the 39-base CDR3, in frame from base 1. The germline V gene yields LGHNA for CDR1 and YNFKEQ for CDR2. V and J are trimmed by 5 bases and 7 bases, and the gene matches miss 4 bases of the junction. General conclusions and limits of the study: Abundant cord blood beta clonotypes had fewer insertions, young adult naive repertoires showed a similar but weaker trend, and memory repertoires showed no such trend. Compared with coincidental sharing between unrelated individuals, out-of-frame TCR alpha sequences shared between twins showed an excess of sequences with low generation probability. A weaker excess of twin sharing was found in beta out-of-frame sequences because the signal-to-noise ratio was lowered by fewer shared sequences. Recombination models systematically underestimated out-of-frame TCR alpha sharing in monozygotic twins but agreed with sharing between unrelated individuals. Because the same donors could not be followed over many years, the conclusions relied on cross-sectional statistical analysis. Zero-insertion analyses could be partly confounded by invariant T cells such as MAIT and iNKT, though diverse VJ usage argued against such confounding for most clonotypes.

Libraries were made using 5' RACE. The run used an Illumina HiSeq 2000. A universal primer binding site was added through template switching, and the final cDNA carried a unique molecular identifier so that TCR cDNA molecules could be counted accurately. First-strand cDNA for TCR alpha and beta chains was synthesized from specific primers in the conserved constant-segment region. To control for contamination, every cDNA library carried two barcodes: a SMART-Mk sample barcode plus Illumina barcodes. TruSeq adapter sequences, together with Illumina sample barcodes, were added in two successive PCR steps. Sequencing of the TCR alpha and beta cDNA libraries was done on the Illumina HiSeq platform using custom primers. The study's own analysis went as follows. Unique molecular identifiers were extracted from raw reads with MiGEC, and CDR3 positions were determined with MiXCR. For each individual, recombination models were inferred using an EM algorithm with the repgenHMM and IGoR tools. Shared clonotype analysis was performed with the tcR package in R, normalizing sharing by the product of cloneset sizes. To study raw recombination without the effects of thymic and clonal selection, out-of-frame nonproductive sequences were analyzed. The public reads were quality trimmed at Q25 with fastp and then assembled into clones with MiXCR by TCRdb, keeping productive beta chains. Entries that share a CDR3 protein sequence are merged under the most common genes and DNA. In this record, the V and J calls reflect TCRdb's handling and not the investigators' own analysis. The sample records around 1.7 million distinct CDR3 sequences, 32% of which are singletons. The ten biggest clones cover over 0.25% of the sample.

The specimen sequenced was cord blood. The TCR was taken from a newborn girl in good health. The rearrangement joined TRBV4-2 to TRBJ2-7; the junction holds 11 bases that match TRBD2. The nucleotide sequence reads as follows: TGTGCCAGCAGCACCGGGACTAGCGGTGAGCAGTACTTC. This encodes CASSTGTSGEQYF.